These T cell receptor beta chains were read from a single sample in a study of blood T cell repertoires in COVID-19. TCRdb keeps only in-frame clones here, not all; method: immunoSEQ multiplex PCR. This table has 190,000 or so clones, 86% appearing once. The sequenced sample consisted of PBMCs or T cells enriched from blood (not recorded which). The origin of the receptors is a woman aged 25 to 45 who had recovered from COVID-19. The CDR3 runs from the conserved cysteine through the conserved F or W. Each record gives: CDR3 protein, V gene, J gene.

CASTPVGATNGYTF	TRBV6-2/TRBV6-3	TRBJ1-2
CAISDGGLAGGPSYEQYF	TRBV10-3	TRBJ2-7
CASSPGQHNDGYTF	TRBV7-9	TRBJ1-2
CASSWRSGTSGSGTGELFF	TRBV5-1	TRBJ2-2
CSASQGMNTEAFF	TRBV20-1	TRBJ1-1
CAWIRQGIVDYGYTF	TRBV30	TRBJ1-2
CATSDLRLAGHNEQFF	TRBV24-1	TRBJ2-1
CASSVGDTSSYNEQFF	TRBV9	TRBJ2-1
CASSQDYRTLGNNEQFF	TRBV4-2	TRBJ2-1
CASSARGNTGELFF	TRBV25-1	TRBJ2-2
CASRSGTGAPEQYF	TRBV5-6	TRBJ2-7
CASSVGADSSIYEQYF	TRBV9	TRBJ2-7
CASVLVRTGYGYTF	TRBV6-5	TRBJ1-2
CATSDTGGLNNEQFF	TRBV24-1	TRBJ2-1
CASSSPSEGALDTGELFF	TRBV7-9	TRBJ2-2
CASSETPLGANVLTF	TRBV2	TRBJ2-6
CASSYQVGGVNTGELFF	TRBV5-1	TRBJ2-2
CASSAGQGGNTGELFF	TRBV13	TRBJ2-2
CASSQTPGLAESSYNEQFF	TRBV28	TRBJ2-1
CAISDDRELGKAFF	TRBV10-3	TRBJ1-1
CAWSIAGGGGPDTDTQYF	TRBV30	TRBJ2-3
CASSTQQGGNQPQHF	TRBV6-5	TRBJ1-5
CASRFHKGQGGGGYTF	TRBV23-1	TRBJ1-2
CASRAGARGTGELFF	TRBV7-3	TRBJ2-2